This is a list of T cell receptor beta chains from one sample in a study of shared clonotypes between healthy human individuals. The protocol was immunoSEQ multiplex PCR, while the TCRdb copy is restricted to in-frame clones and leaves out a portion. The sample has about 2.1 million clones, over 85% seen once. The sequenced material came from naive CD8+ T cells from PBMCs. Receptors were obtained from a man in his late teens or twenties in good health. Some clones in this sample may be carry-over from other donors' samples. CDR3s include the opening cysteine and the closing phenylalanine or tryptophan. Each record gives: D gene, clone size, V gene, J gene, CDR3 protein, CDR3 DNA. The D gene is left open where the match is weak. Clone size is stated in some rows and not others, as once, few, many or a class when expanded.

-,-,TRBV2,TRBJ2-7,CASSLTENLGEQYF,TGTGCCAGCTCCCTGACAGAGAACCTAGGCGAGCAGTACTTC
TRBD1,-,TRBV15,TRBJ2-3,CATSRDAGGKADTQYF,TGTGCCACCAGCAGAGATGCAGGGGGCAAAGCAGATACGCAGTATTTT
-,-,TRBV11-2,TRBJ2-7,CASPPAGSYEQYF,TGTGCCAGCCCGCCGGCCGGCTCCTACGAGCAGTACTTC
-,once,TRBV4-1,TRBJ1-4,CASSQYRPHNEANEKLFF,TGCGCCAGCAGCCAATACCGGCCACACAACGAGGCTAATGAAAAACTGTTTTTT
TRBD1,-,TRBV6-6,TRBJ1-1,CASSYGTGKAEAFF,TGTGCCAGCAGTTACGGGACAGGGAAGGCGGAAGCTTTCTTT
TRBD1,-,TRBV7-9,TRBJ2-5,CASSVRQGYQETQYF,TGTGCCAGCAGCGTCAGACAGGGGTACCAAGAGACCCAGTACTTC
-,-,TRBV27,TRBJ2-7,CASSPPPSDMGIYEQYF,TGTGCCAGCAGTCCCCCTCCCTCTGATATGGGAATTTACGAGCAGTACTTC
-,-,TRBV7-9,TRBJ2-7,CASSLSSGAQNEQYF,TGTGCCAGCAGCTTATCTAGTGGTGCGCAGAACGAGCAGTACTTC
TRBD1,-,TRBV9,TRBJ1-2,CASSVSPVAARTGGDGYTF,TGTGCCAGCAGCGTGAGCCCCGTAGCGGCCCGGACAGGGGGGGATGGCTACACCTTC
-,-,TRBV12-5,TRBJ1-2,CASGLDLLGVQNGYTF,TGTGCTAGTGGTTTGGACCTCCTAGGGGTCCAGAATGGCTACACCTTC
-,once,TRBV30,TRBJ1-1,CAWQGLGAFF,TGTGCCTGGCAGGGTCTGGGAGCTTTCTTT
-,-,TRBV27,TRBJ1-1,CASSFLTNTEAFF,TGTGCCAGCAGTTTCCTCACCAACACTGAAGCTTTCTTT
-,once,TRBV7-9,TRBJ2-7,CASSQTSGGWYEQYF,TGTGCCAGCAGCCAAACCTCCGGGGGCTGGTACGAGCAGTACTTC
TRBD1,-,TRBV30,TRBJ1-1,CAWSVMRQGNEAFF,TGTGCCTGGAGTGTAATGCGACAGGGCAATGAAGCTTTCTTT
-,once,TRBV7-9,TRBJ2-7,CASSFPSYEQYF,TGTGCCAGCAGCTTCCCTAGCTACGAGCAGTACTTC
-,-,TRBV7-9,TRBJ2-1,CASSLVWQGLSSYNEQFF,TGTGCCAGCAGCTTAGTTTGGCAGGGGCTAAGCTCCTACAATGAGCAGTTCTTC
TRBD1,-,TRBV28,TRBJ1-4,CASMDRGRRNNEKLFF,TGTGCCAGCATGGACAGGGGGCGCAGGAATAATGAAAAACTGTTTTTT
TRBD2,few,TRBV27,TRBJ2-7,CASSPGGDGQYF,TGTGCCAGCAGTCCGGGGGGTGATGGGCAGTACTTC
-,-,TRBV4-1,TRBJ1-4,CASSLQPSPDEKLFF,TGCGCCAGCAGCCTACAGCCGTCCCCGGATGAAAAACTGTTTTTT
-,-,TRBV11-2,TRBJ2-3,CASSGEGASDTQYF,TGTGCCAGCAGCGGGGAGGGGGCCTCAGATACGCAGTATTTT
TRBD1,-,TRBV7-9,TRBJ1-1,CASSKGQGVTEAFF,TGTGCCAGCAGCAAGGGACAGGGGGTCACTGAAGCTTTCTTT
TRBD2,-,TRBV27,TRBJ2-7,CASSSLSGAVHYEQYF,TGTGCCAGCAGTTCCCTTAGCGGGGCGGTTCACTACGAGCAGTACTTC
TRBD2,-,TRBV18,TRBJ2-7,CASSPGRHGSYEQYF,TGTGCCAGCTCACCCGGGAGGCACGGCTCCTACGAGCAGTACTTC
-,-,TRBV7-9,TRBJ2-1,CASRAGSSSYNEQFF,TGTGCCAGCAGAGCAGGGTCTTCCTCCTACAATGAGCAGTTCTTC
-,few,TRBV27,TRBJ2-2,CASIVRGNTGELFF,TGTGCCAGCATTGTTCGTGGCAACACCGGGGAGCTGTTTTTT
-,once,TRBV19,TRBJ2-1,CASSFAFTSYNEQFF,TGTGCCAGTAGTTTTGCCTTTACCTCCTACAATGAGCAGTTCTTC
TRBD1,-,TRBV6-5,TRBJ1-5,CASSYSPGGGQPQHF,TGTGCCAGCAGTTACTCTCCAGGGGGCGGTCAGCCCCAGCATTTT
-,once,TRBV6-5,TRBJ1-1,CASSYGLRSEAFF,TGTGCCAGCAGTTACGGACTACGGTCTGAAGCTTTCTTT
TRBD2,once,TRBV29-1,TRBJ2-7,CSVGGTTSYEQYF,TGCAGCGTTGGGGGGACTACCTCCTACGAGCAGTACTTC
TRBD1,few,TRBV28,TRBJ1-2,CATAGRTGGHYGYTF,TGTGCCACCGCTGGGAGGACAGGGGGCCACTATGGCTACACCTTC
-,-,TRBV29-1,TRBJ2-7,CSVEQGYEQYF,TGCAGCGTTGAACAGGGTTACGAGCAGTACTTC
-,-,TRBV4-3,TRBJ2-7,CASSQSTILHPTEGTYEQYF,TGCGCCAGCAGCCAATCTACGATACTCCACCCAACAGAAGGTACCTACGAGCAGTACTTC
TRBD2,-,TRBV19,TRBJ2-1,CASSLHGLAGQFF,TGTGCCAGTAGTCTTCACGGGCTAGCGGGGCAGTTCTTC
TRBD1,-,TRBV13,TRBJ2-1,CASSEGQGSYNEQFF,TGTGCCAGCAGTGAGGGACAGGGCTCCTACAATGAGCAGTTCTTC
-,-,TRBV16,TRBJ2-7,CASSQSNSFLSYEQYF,TGTGCCAGCAGCCAATCAAACAGCTTCCTCTCCTACGAGCAGTACTTC
-,-,TRBV7-9,TRBJ1-2,CASSSPGTGGYTF,TGTGCCAGCAGCTCCCCAGGGACGGGTGGCTACACCTTC
-,-,TRBV2,TRBJ1-1,CASSEALGLNTEAFF,TGTGCCAGCAGTGAAGCCTTGGGATTAAACACTGAAGCTTTCTTT
-,-,TRBV6-1,TRBJ2-3,CASSELRVGGTDTQYF,TGTGCCAGCAGTGAGCTCAGGGTCGGGGGCACAGATACGCAGTATTTT
-,-,TRBV30,TRBJ1-5,CAWRADRNQPQHF,TGTGCCTGGAGAGCGGACAGAAATCAGCCCCAGCATTTT
-,-,TRBV7-2,TRBJ2-7,CASSSGVGDRYEQYF,TGTGCCAGCAGCTCCGGGGTGGGGGACCGGTACGAGCAGTACTTC
TRBD2,-,TRBV7-9,TRBJ2-1,CASSLSGTEQFF,TGTGCCAGCAGCCTTAGCGGGACTGAGCAGTTCTTC
-,-,TRBV6-6,TRBJ1-4,CASSEGEKLFF,TGTGCCAGCAGCGAGGGGGAAAAACTGTTTTTT
-,-,TRBV19,TRBJ1-1,CASSKGLSGTEAFF,TGTGCCAGTAGCAAGGGCCTATCGGGCACTGAAGCTTTCTTT
-,-,TRBV9,TRBJ1-5,CASSPSGTFNQPQHF,TGTGCCAGCAGCCCCTCTGGGACGTTCAATCAGCCCCAGCATTTT
TRBD1,-,TRBV28,TRBJ2-7,CASSFSGGPSEQYF,TGTGCCAGCAGTTTTTCAGGGGGCCCCTCCGAGCAGTACTTC
TRBD1,-,TRBV27,TRBJ2-1,CASSKGTGSHNEQFF,TGTGCCAGCAGTAAAGGGACAGGGAGTCACAATGAGCAGTTCTTC
TRBD2,-,TRBV7-9,TRBJ2-3,CASSLLTSGATDTQYF,TGTGCCAGCAGCCTTTTGACTAGCGGAGCCACAGATACGCAGTATTTT
-,-,TRBV4-1,TRBJ1-3,CASSQGAQSVGPRLFDTIYF,TGCGCCAGCAGCCAAGGGGCCCAAAGTGTAGGCCCGAGACTTTTCGACACCATATATTTT
-,-,TRBV19,TRBJ1-4,CASSSNRAPSREKLFF,TGTGCCAGTAGTTCCAACCGGGCCCCCTCTCGTGAAAAACTGTTTTTT
-,-,TRBV29-1,TRBJ1-1,CSVRGEGITFF,TGCAGCGTTAGGGGTGAGGGGATTACTTTCTTT
-,-,TRBV27,TRBJ2-7,CASRPGPYEQYF,TGTGCCAGCAGGCCGGGACCCTACGAGCAGTACTTC
TRBD1,once,TRBV4-2,TRBJ1-2,CASSNRDREFGYTF,TGTGCCAGCAGCAACCGGGACAGGGAATTTGGCTACACCTTC
-,-,TRBV7-9,TRBJ2-7,CASTPPQGSYEQYF,TGTGCCAGCACCCCTCCCCAGGGCTCCTACGAGCAGTACTTC
TRBD1,-,TRBV2,TRBJ2-7,CASSPADREPEEYF,TGTGCCAGCAGTCCGGCGGACAGGGAACCTGAGGAATACTTC
-,-,TRBV23-1,TRBJ2-5,CASSHYSESQETQYF,TGCGCCAGCAGTCATTATTCCGAAAGTCAAGAGACCCAGTACTTC
-,once,TRBV5-1,TRBJ1-4,CASSSRQGTNEKLFF,TGCGCCAGCAGCTCTCGCCAGGGAACTAATGAAAAACTGTTTTTT
TRBD1,once,TRBV5-6,TRBJ2-1,CASSLRDRLYNEQFF,TGTGCCAGCAGCTTGCGGGACAGATTATACAATGAGCAGTTCTTC
-,-,TRBV27,TRBJ1-1,CASSITMNTEAFF,TGTGCCAGCAGTATCACAATGAACACTGAAGCTTTCTTT
-,once,TRBV5-1,TRBJ2-1,CASSLEEGKAPEQFF,TGCGCCAGCAGCTTGGAGGAAGGAAAAGCTCCTGAGCAGTTCTTC